This T cell receptor beta chain was identified in a study of OX40 agonist ivuxolimab in advanced cancers. TCRdb's copy holds only in-frame clones and misses some; the assay was immunoSEQ multiplex PCR. The sample includes around 40,000 clones, around 88% of them seen just once. CDR3 length: 15 amino acids. Germline V gene lookup returns CDR1 SGHDT and CDR2 YYEEEE. Trimming took 4 bases from V and 4 from J, leaving 17 bases between them. This sample comprised CD4+ or CD8+ T cells sorted from blood, obtained in a trial of the OX40 agonist ivuxolimab. The TCR originated in an adult with an advanced solid tumor such as melanoma, head and neck, liver or kidney cancer. V is TRBV5-6 and J is TRBJ2-5; no reliable D call. This CDR3 is CASSPRRALGETQYF. The CDR3 DNA follows: TGTGCCAGCAGCCCCCGAAGGGCCCTAGGAGAGACCCAGTACTTC. Full variable domain (outside the CDR3, taken from reference TRBV5-6 and TRBJ2-5): DAGVTQSPTHLIKTRGQQVTLRCSPKSGHDTVSWYQQALGQGPQFIFQYYEEEERQRGNFPDRFSGHQFPNYSSELNVNALLLGDSALYLCASSPRRALGETQYFGPGTRLLVL.